The entry that follows covers one TCR beta chain sequence. Its antigen is not identified. This entry comes from a study of monozygotic twins with inflammatory bowel disease. Germline assignment: CDR1 KGHDR and CDR2 SFDVKD. This CDR3 is 14 amino acids long. TCRdb re-called the 5' RACE reads; every CDR3 protein appears as one record, without DNA. The data show 310,000 or so distinct CDR3 sequences, and the top ten clones hold 2% to 2.5%. Whole-study findings and limits: Fewer clonotypes were shared with others by IBD patients than by healthy twins, especially with disease activity.

The chain recombines TRBV24-1 with TRBJ1-5; the D call of TRBD1 rests on TCRdb alone, since no DNA is present to check it. Input material: blood. This TCR was recovered from a human donor with ulcerative colitis or Crohn's disease, or a healthy co-twin of an affected twin (not recorded which). CDR3 sequence: CATSPGQNNQPQHF.